This T cell receptor beta chain was sequenced for a study of identical twins. Overall study findings and caveats: Reduced insertions were recorded for abundant cord blood beta clonotypes, with no such pattern in memory repertoires.

This CDR3 spans 16 amino acids. Per germline, CDR1 SGHDT and CDR2 YYEEEE. The germline V and J ends were trimmed by 2 bases and 0 bases, with 14 bases remaining between them. This clonotype was seen only a few times. What it binds is not known. After template switching added a universal primer site, the resulting cDNA carried unique molecular identifiers. Using its own MiXCR run on the 5' RACE reads, TCRdb lists one record per CDR3 protein. The table records more than 400,000 distinct CDR3 sequences, about 15% of them present only once. These data also featured in a second study, about yellow fever vaccine responses in identical twins.

This TCR was recovered from a woman aged 18-30 years in good health. The specimen was CD4+ T cells sorted from blood. The genes are TRBV5-6 and TRBJ1-1; D ambiguous. CDR3 nucleotides: TGTGCCAGCAGCTTTCGGGGTATGAACATGAACACTGAAGCTTTCTTT. It encodes CASSFRGMNMNTEAFF. Looking up the rest from reference TRBV5-6 and TRBJ1-1 gives the full variable domain: DAGVTQSPTHLIKTRGQQVTLRCSPKSGHDTVSWYQQALGQGPQFIFQYYEEEERQRGNFPDRFSGHQFPNYSSELNVNALLLGDSALYLCASSFRGMNMNTEAFFGQGTRLTVV.